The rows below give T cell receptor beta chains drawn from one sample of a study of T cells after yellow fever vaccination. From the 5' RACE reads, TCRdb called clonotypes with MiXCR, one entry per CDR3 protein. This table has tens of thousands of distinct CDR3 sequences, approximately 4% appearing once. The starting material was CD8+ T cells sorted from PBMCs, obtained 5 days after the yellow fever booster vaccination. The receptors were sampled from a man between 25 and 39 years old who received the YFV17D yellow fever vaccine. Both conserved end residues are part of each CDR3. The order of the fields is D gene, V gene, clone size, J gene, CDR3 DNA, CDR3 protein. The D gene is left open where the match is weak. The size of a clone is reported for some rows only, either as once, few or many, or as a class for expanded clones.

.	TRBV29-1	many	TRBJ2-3	TGCAGCGTCAGGGGCCTAGGCCCCGATACGCAGTATTTT	CSVRGLGPDTQYF
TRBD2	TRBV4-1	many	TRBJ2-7	TGCGCCAGCAGCCAATCCGGACTAGTGGCCCCCTACGAGCAGTACTTC	CASSQSGLVAPYEQYF
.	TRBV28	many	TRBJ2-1	TGTGCCAGTCAAGGGGCGGAGGCCAATGAGCAGTTCTTC	CASQGAEANEQFF
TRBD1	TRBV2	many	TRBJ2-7	TGTGCCAGCACCGGGACAGGGCTCTACGAGCAGTACTTC	CASTGTGLYEQYF
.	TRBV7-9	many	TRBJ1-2	TGTGCCAGCAGCCCGCCTCCGGGCCGCAGCGGCTACACCTTC	CASSPPPGRSGYTF
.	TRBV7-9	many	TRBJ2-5	TGTGCCAGCAGCCCACAGGGATCCCCGACAGAGACCCAGTACTTC	CASSPQGSPTETQYF
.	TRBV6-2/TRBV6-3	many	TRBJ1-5	TGTGCCAGCACCTTACTCGCAGGGCCCAATCAGCCCCAGCATTTT	CASTLLAGPNQPQHF
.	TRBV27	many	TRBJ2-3	TGTGCCAGCAGTTTAGGCCCAGGCGCAGATACGCAGTATTTT	CASSLGPGADTQYF
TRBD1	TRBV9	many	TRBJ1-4	TGTGCCAGCAGCCAGGACAGGTCTGATGAAAAACTGTTTTTT	CASSQDRSDEKLFF
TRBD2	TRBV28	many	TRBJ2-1	TGTGCCAGCAGTTATGGGGGACTAGCGGGATGGGATGAGCAGTTCTTC	CASSYGGLAGWDEQFF
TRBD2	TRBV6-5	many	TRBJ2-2	TGTGCCAGCAGTTACTCGGTCGCGGGAGTCGACACCGGGGAGCTGTTTTTT	CASSYSVAGVDTGELFF
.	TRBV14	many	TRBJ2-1	TGTGCCAGCAGCCCGGTCGGGGCAAAGCAGTTCTTC	CASSPVGAKQFF
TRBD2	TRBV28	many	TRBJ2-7	TGTGCCAGCAGTTTAATGGGAGGGTACGAGCAGTACTTC	CASSLMGGYEQYF
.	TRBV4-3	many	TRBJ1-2	TGCGCCAGCAGCCAAGAAGACGGAAATTGGGATGGCTACACCTTC	CASSQEDGNWDGYTF
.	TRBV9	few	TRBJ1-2	TGTGCCAGCAGCGAATACAACTATGGCTACACCTTC	CASSEYNYGYTF
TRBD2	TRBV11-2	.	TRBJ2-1	TGTGCCATCAGCACCGGGCCTAGCGGGTACCACAATGAGCAGTTCTTC	CAISTGPSGYHNEQFF